The TCR beta chain under discussion was sequenced for a study of control samples from healthy donors and cancer patients. The CDR3 is 14 residues long. The V gene's germline CDR1 is MDHEN and CDR2 SYDVKM. V shed 7 bases and J shed 2 bases, with 14 bases lying between them. Data came from immunoSEQ multiplex PCR; TCRdb stores just in-frame clones and leaves some out. The data hold some 150,000 clones, with approximately 93% observed a single time. The rearrangement joins TRBV28 to TRBJ2-5; D tentatively reads TRBD1 or TRBD2 (5 bases each). The sequence derives from a man aged 50-59 years in good health. Sequences were obtained from blood. The CDR3 here is CASMGVREQETQYF. The CDR3 DNA reads TGTGCCAGCATGGGAGTCAGGGAGCAAGAGACCCAGTACTTC.